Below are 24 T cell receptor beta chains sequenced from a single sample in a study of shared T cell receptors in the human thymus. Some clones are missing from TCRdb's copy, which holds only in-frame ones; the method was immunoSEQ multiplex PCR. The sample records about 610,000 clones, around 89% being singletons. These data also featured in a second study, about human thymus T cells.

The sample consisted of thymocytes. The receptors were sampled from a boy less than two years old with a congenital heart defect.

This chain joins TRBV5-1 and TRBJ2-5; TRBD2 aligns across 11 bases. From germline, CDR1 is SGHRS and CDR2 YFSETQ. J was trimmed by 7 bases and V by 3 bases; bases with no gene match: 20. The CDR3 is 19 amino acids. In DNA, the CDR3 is TGCGCCAGCAGCTCCCAAATACTAGCGGGAGCTCCCTCGGGGGGGACCCAGTACTTC. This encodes CASSSQILAGAPSGGTQYF.

CDR3 coding DNA: TGCGCCAGCAGTCGGAGCGACAGTTCCCGTATTGGAGGCTACACCTTC. Its translation is CASSRSDSSRIGGYTF. J is TRBJ1-2 and V is TRBV4-3; weak D call: TRBD1 (5 bases). The CDR3 extends over 16 amino acids. Per germline, CDR1 LGHNA and CDR2 YSLEER. Trimming took off 6 bases at V and 8 bases at J, with 25 bases between the two ends.

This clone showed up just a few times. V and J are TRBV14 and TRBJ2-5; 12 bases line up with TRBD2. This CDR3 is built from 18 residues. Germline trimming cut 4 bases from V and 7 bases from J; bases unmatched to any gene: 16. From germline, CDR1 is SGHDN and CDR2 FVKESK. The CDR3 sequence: CASSPYYGTSGRLGTQYF. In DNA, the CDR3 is TGTGCCAGCAGCCCGTACTATGGGACTAGCGGGCGACTAGGGACCCAGTACTTC.

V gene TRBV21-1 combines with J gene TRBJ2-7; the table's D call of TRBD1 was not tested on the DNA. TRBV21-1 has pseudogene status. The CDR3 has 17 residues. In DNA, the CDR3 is TGTGCCAGCAGCCCTCGGAGCACAGGGACCCACCCCTACGAGCAGTACTTC. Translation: CASSPRSTGTHPYEQYF.

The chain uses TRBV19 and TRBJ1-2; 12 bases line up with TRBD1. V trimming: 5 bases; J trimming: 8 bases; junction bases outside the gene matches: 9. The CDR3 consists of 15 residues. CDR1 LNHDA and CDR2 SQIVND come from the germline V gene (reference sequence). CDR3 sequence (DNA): TGTGCCAGTAGTTTCCCGGGACAGGGGGCAGAGGGCTACACCTTC. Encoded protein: CASSFPGQGAEGYTF.

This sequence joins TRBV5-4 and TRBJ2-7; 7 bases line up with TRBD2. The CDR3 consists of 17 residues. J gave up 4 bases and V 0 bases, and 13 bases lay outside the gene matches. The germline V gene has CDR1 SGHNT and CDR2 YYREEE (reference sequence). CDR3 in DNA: TGTGCCAGCAGCTTGGAATGGGCGTCTAGCGGTCCATACGAGCAGTACTTC. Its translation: CASSLEWASSGPYEQYF.

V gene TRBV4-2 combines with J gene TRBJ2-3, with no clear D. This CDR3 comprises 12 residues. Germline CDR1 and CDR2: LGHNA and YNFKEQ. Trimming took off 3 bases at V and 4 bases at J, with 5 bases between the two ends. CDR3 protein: CASSQGPDTQYF. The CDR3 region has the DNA TGTGCCAGCAGCCAGGGCCCAGATACGCAGTATTTT.

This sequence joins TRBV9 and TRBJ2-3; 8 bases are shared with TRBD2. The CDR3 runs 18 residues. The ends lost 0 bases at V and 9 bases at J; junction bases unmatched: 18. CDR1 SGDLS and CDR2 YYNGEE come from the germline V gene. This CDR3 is CASSVELPGLGRYRTQYF. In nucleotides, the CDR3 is TGTGCCAGCAGCGTAGAGCTCCCGGGACTAGGCCGTTACAGAACGCAGTATTTT.

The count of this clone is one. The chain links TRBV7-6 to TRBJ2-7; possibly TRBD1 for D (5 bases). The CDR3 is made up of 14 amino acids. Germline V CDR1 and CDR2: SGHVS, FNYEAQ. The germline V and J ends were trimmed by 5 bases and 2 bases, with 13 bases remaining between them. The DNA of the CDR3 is TGTGCCAGCAGCACAACGACAGAAACCTACGAGCAGTACTTC. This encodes CASSTTTETYEQYF.

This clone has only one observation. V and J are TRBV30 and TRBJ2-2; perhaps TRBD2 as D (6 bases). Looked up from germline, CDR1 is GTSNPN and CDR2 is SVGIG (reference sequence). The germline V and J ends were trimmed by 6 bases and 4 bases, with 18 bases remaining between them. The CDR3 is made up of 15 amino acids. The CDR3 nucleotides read TGTGCCTGTACTATCGGGAGAAATGGCACCGGGGAGCTGTTTTTT. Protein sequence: CACTIGRNGTGELFF.

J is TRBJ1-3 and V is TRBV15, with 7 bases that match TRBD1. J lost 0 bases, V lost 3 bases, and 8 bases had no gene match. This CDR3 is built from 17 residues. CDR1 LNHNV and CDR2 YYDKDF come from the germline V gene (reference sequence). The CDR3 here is CATSSNLAGGSGNTIYF. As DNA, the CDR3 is TGTGCCACCAGCAGCAACCTTGCAGGGGGCTCTGGAAACACCATATATTTT.

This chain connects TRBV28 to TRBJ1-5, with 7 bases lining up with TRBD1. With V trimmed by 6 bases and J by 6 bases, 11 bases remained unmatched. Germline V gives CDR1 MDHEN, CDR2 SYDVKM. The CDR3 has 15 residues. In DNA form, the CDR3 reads TGTGCCAGCAGCCGTAAGACAGGGAAGGGTCAGCCCCAGCATTTT. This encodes CASSRKTGKGQPQHF. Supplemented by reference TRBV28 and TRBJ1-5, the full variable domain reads DVKVTQSSRYLVKRTGEKVFLECVQDMDHENMFWYRQDPGLGLRLIYFSYDVKMKEKGDIPEGYSVSREKKERFSLILESASTNQTSMYLCASSRKTGKGQPQHFGDGTRLSIL.

The CDR3 is CASSQGLTGNEQFF. The CDR3, as DNA: TGCGCCAGCAGCCAAGGCCTGACGGGGAATGAGCAGTTCTTC. The chain uses TRBV4-1 and TRBJ2-1; weak D call: TRBD2 (5 bases). V gave up 1 base and J gave up 7 bases, with 11 bases separating them. The CDR3 contains 14 residues. Germline CDR1 MGHRA, CDR2 YSYEKL.

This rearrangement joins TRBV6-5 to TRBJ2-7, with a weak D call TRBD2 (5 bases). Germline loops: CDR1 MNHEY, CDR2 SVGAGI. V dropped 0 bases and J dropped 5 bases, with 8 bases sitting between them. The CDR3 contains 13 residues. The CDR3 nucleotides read TGTGCCAGCAGTTACTCGACTACCCACGAGCAGTACTTC. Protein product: CASSYSTTHEQYF.

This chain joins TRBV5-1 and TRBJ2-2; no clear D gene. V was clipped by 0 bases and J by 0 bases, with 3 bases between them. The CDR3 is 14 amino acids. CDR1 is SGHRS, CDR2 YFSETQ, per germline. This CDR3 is CASSLGPNTGELFF. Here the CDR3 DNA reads TGCGCCAGCAGCTTGGGGCCGAACACCGGGGAGCTGTTTTTT.

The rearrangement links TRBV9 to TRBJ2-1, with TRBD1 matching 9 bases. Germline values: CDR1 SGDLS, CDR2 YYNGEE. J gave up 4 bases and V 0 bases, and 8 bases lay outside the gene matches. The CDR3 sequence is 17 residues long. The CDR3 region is CASSVGPGQGPYNEQFF. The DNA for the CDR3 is TGTGCCAGCAGCGTAGGACCCGGACAGGGGCCATACAATGAGCAGTTCTTC.

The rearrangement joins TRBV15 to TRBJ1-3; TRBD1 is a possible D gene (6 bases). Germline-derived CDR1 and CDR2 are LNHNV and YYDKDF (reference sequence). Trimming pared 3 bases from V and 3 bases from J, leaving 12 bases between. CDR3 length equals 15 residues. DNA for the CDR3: TGTGCCACCAGCAGGGAACAGGGTTATGGAAACACCATATATTTT. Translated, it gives CATSREQGYGNTIYF.

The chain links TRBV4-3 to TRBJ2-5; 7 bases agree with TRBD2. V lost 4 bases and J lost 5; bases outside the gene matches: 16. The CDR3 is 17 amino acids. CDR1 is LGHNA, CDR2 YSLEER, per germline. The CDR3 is CASSPFLSAGERETQYF. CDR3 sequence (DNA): TGCGCCAGCAGCCCTTTCCTGAGCGCGGGGGAGAGGGAGACCCAGTACTTC.

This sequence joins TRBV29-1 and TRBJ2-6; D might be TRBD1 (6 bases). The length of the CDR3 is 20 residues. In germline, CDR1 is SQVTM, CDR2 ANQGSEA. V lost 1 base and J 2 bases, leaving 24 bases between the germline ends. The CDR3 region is CSVEVEPGHSIGTGANVLTF. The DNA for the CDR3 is TGCAGCGTTGAAGTCGAACCGGGACACTCCATAGGGACTGGGGCCAACGTCCTGACTTTC.

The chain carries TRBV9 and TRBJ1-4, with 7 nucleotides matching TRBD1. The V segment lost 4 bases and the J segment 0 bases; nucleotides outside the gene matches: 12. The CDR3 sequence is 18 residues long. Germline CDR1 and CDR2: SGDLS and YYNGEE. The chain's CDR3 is CASSPRDRMYATNEKLFF. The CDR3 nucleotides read TGTGCCAGCAGCCCGAGGGACAGAATGTATGCAACTAATGAAAAACTGTTTTTT.

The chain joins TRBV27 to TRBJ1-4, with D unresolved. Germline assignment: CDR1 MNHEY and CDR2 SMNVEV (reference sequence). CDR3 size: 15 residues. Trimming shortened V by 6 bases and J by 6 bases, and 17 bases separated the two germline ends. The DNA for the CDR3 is TGTGCCAGCAGCCCCCGAAGGAGGGCCGATGAAAAACTGTTTTTT. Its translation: CASSPRRRADEKLFF. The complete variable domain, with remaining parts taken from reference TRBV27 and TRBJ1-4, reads EAQVTQNPRYLITVTGKKLTVTCSQNMNHEYMSWYRQDPGLGLRQIYYSMNVEVTDKGDVPEGYKVSRKEKRNFPLILESPSPNQTSLYFCASSPRRRADEKLFFGSGTQLSVL.

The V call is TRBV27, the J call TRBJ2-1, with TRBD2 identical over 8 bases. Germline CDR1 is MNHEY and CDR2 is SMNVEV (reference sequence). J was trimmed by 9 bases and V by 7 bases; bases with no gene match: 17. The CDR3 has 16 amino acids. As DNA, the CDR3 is TGTGCCAGCAACCGACTAGCGCTAACACCTAAGGGTGAGCAGTTCTTC. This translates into CASNRLALTPKGEQFF.

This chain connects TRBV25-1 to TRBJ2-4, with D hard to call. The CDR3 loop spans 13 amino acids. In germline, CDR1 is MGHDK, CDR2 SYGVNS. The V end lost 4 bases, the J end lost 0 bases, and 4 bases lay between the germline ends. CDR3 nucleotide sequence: TGTGCCAGCAGTGGGCTAGCCAAAAACATTCAGTACTTC. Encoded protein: CASSGLAKNIQYF.

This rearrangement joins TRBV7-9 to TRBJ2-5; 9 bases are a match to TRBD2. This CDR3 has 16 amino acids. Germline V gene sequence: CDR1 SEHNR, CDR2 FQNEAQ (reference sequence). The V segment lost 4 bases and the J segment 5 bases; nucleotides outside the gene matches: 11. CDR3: CASSSPGDLAGETQYF. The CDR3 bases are TGTGCCAGCAGCTCGCCGGGGGACCTAGCGGGGGAGACCCAGTACTTC.